These T cell receptor beta chains were read from a single sample in a study of blood T cell repertoires in COVID-19. Assay used: immunoSEQ multiplex PCR; TCRdb lists only in-frame clones, some missing. Found here are about 310,000 clones, over 85% of them singletons; the top ten hold roughly a tenth. Sequencing was done on a sample of PBMCs or T cells enriched from blood (not recorded which). The receptor set was obtained from a woman in her 30s who had recovered from COVID-19. Both conserved end residues are part of each CDR3. The D gene is left open where the match is weak. For some rows the clone size is stated as once, few or many, or as a class when expanded; others skip it.

v_call,j_call,d_call,clone_size,cdr3_aa,cdr3_nt
TRBV3-1/TRBV3-2,TRBJ2-7,TRBD2,once,CASSRSRTSGTYEQYF,TGTGCCAGCAGCCGTTCTAGGACTAGCGGTACCTACGAGCAGTACTTC
TRBV14,TRBJ1-4,.,.,CASSQATGSNEKLFF,TGTGCCAGCAGCCAAGCGACAGGATCTAATGAAAAACTGTTTTTT
TRBV5-4,TRBJ1-2,TRBD1,.,CASSPSTGEVYGYTF,TGTGCCAGCAGCCCGTCGACAGGGGAAGTATACGGCTACACCTTC
TRBV27,TRBJ1-2,TRBD1,few,CASMGAGQGRANYGYTF,TGTGCCAGCATGGGGGCGGGACAGGGGAGGGCTAACTATGGCTACACCTTC
TRBV5-1,TRBJ1-6,TRBD1,.,CASSLLSGTGGSPLHF,TGCGCCAGCAGCCTCCTGTCCGGGACAGGGGGCTCACCCCTCCACTTT
TRBV5-1,TRBJ2-2,TRBD2,.,CASSLPGLASTGELFF,TGCGCCAGCAGCTTACCGGGACTAGCGTCTACCGGGGAGCTGTTTTTT
TRBV28,TRBJ2-2,TRBD2,.,CASSSPWAGVGSGELFF,TGTGCCAGCAGTTCCCCCTGGGCGGGAGTTGGCTCCGGGGAGCTGTTTTTT
TRBV2,TRBJ1-6,.,few,CASSVIVTGTSPLHF,TGTGCCAGCAGTGTGATCGTTACAGGGACCTCACCCCTCCACTTT
TRBV4-3,TRBJ2-6,.,.,CASSQDHPPGAGANVLTF,TGCGCCAGCAGCCAAGATCATCCCCCCGGGGCTGGGGCCAACGTCCTGACTTTC
TRBV9,TRBJ1-1,.,.,CASSVGAWRTANTEAFF,TGTGCCAGCAGCGTAGGAGCCTGGAGGACGGCGAACACTGAAGCTTTCTTT
TRBV6-6,TRBJ2-7,.,.,CASSYGGNYEQYF,TGTGCCAGCAGTTACGGCGGGAACTACGAGCAGTACTTC
TRBV11-2,TRBJ2-7,.,.,CASTTSQGPYEQYF,TGTGCCAGCACCACAAGCCAGGGCCCCTACGAGCAGTACTTC
TRBV7-2,TRBJ2-7,.,.,CASSLAGKLYEQYF,TGTGCCAGCAGCTTGGCCGGGAAATTATACGAGCAGTACTTC
TRBV29-1,TRBJ2-5,TRBD1,.,CSAYRGQETQYF,TGCAGTGCATACAGGGGCCAAGAGACCCAGTACTTC
TRBV28,TRBJ2-1,TRBD2,.,CASSTAGPNNEQFF,TGTGCCAGCAGTACAGCGGGACCTAACAATGAGCAGTTCTTC
TRBV30,TRBJ1-1,.,.,CAWNPGMNTEAFF,TGTGCCTGGAATCCAGGAATGAACACTGAAGCTTTCTTT
TRBV7-6,TRBJ2-1,TRBD2,.,CASSFLREGWNEQFF,TGTGCCAGCAGCTTCCTACGGGAGGGCTGGAATGAGCAGTTCTTC
TRBV6-5,TRBJ2-1,TRBD1,.,CASSSYGTGSYNEQFF,TGTGCCAGCAGTTCCTACGGGACAGGGTCCTACAATGAGCAGTTCTTC
TRBV7-2,TRBJ2-1,TRBD2,.,CASSPRLAGYNEQFF,TGTGCCAGCAGCCCCAGACTAGCGGGGTACAATGAGCAGTTCTTC
TRBV18,TRBJ2-1,TRBD2,once,CASSSGRVLNEQFF,TGTGCCAGCTCTAGCGGGAGGGTCCTCAATGAGCAGTTCTTC
TRBV6-5,TRBJ1-3,.,.,CASSLGRAGNTIYF,TGTGCCAGCAGCTTAGGGAGGGCTGGAAACACCATATATTTT
TRBV4-3,TRBJ1-2,.,.,CASSQDPGKYYGYTF,TGCGCCAGCAGCCAAGATCCAGGGAAGTACTATGGCTACACCTTC
TRBV18,TRBJ2-7,TRBD2,.,CASSPLAGTHEQYF,TGTGCCAGCTCACCGCTAGCGGGAACCCACGAGCAGTACTTC
TRBV7-9,TRBJ1-6,.,.,CASSLESNSPLHF,TGTGCCAGCAGCTTAGAATCAAATTCACCCCTCCACTTT
TRBV2,TRBJ1-4,TRBD1,.,CASRPTGVKEKLFF,TGTGCCAGCAGACCGACAGGGGTAAAGGAAAAACTGTTTTTT
TRBV14,TRBJ2-7,.,.,CASSRWADHSYEQYF,TGTGCCAGCAGCCGTTGGGCAGATCACTCCTACGAGCAGTACTTC
TRBV18,TRBJ1-5,TRBD1,.,CASSLDRGGNQPQHF,TGTGCCAGCTCCCTGGACAGGGGGGGCAATCAGCCCCAGCATTTT
TRBV30,TRBJ1-6,TRBD1,.,CAWSEGQGGSPLHF,TGTGCCTGGAGTGAGGGACAGGGGGGTTCACCCCTCCACTTT
TRBV29-1,TRBJ1-2,TRBD1,.,CSVDPITGARGYTF,TGCAGCGTTGACCCAATAACAGGGGCGAGGGGCTACACCTTC
TRBV19,TRBJ1-2,TRBD1,once,CASSVGTEYYGYTF,TGTGCCAGTAGTGTAGGGACAGAGTACTATGGCTACACCTTC
TRBV6-5,TRBJ1-2,.,.,CASRTDYDYDGYTF,TGTGCCAGCAGAACAGACTATGACTATGATGGCTACACCTTC
TRBV29-1,TRBJ1-2,TRBD1,.,CSVENFALLTGDGYTF,TGCAGCGTTGAGAATTTTGCGTTGTTGACAGGGGATGGCTACACCTTC
TRBV19,TRBJ1-1,TRBD1,.,CASSIDLQGGNEAFF,TGTGCCAGTAGTATAGATCTGCAGGGGGGTAATGAAGCTTTCTTT
TRBV6-2/TRBV6-3,TRBJ1-2,TRBD1,.,CASSYLQGIGYGYTF,TGTGCCAGCAGTTACCTACAGGGGATTGGGTATGGCTACACCTTC
TRBV10-3,TRBJ1-4,.,.,CAISESGQINEKLFF,TGTGCCATCAGTGAGTCCGGACAGATTAATGAAAAACTGTTTTTT
TRBV2,TRBJ1-4,.,few,CASRQTTGSRLFF,TGTGCCAGCAGGCAGACCACAGGGAGTAGACTGTTTTTT
TRBV11-2,TRBJ2-5,.,.,CASSLGVRAGLQETQYF,TGTGCCAGCAGCTTAGGCGTACGAGCGGGCCTTCAAGAGACCCAGTACTTC
TRBV10-2,TRBJ1-4,.,.,CASRPRGDEKLFF,TGCGCCAGCAGGCCCAGGGGAGACGAAAAACTGTTTTTT
TRBV7-9,TRBJ2-3,.,.,CASSLGYGIAGDTQYF,TGTGCCAGCAGCTTAGGGTACGGGATTGCGGGAGATACGCAGTATTTT
TRBV28,TRBJ1-4,.,.,CASSLGGEANEKLFF,TGTGCCAGCAGTTTAGGTGGGGAGGCCAATGAAAAACTGTTTTTT
TRBV27,TRBJ2-7,.,.,CASRTTAYPYEQYF,TGTGCCAGCAGAACGACAGCCTACCCCTACGAGCAGTACTTC
TRBV7-2,TRBJ1-5,.,.,CASSLGTRSQPQHF,TGTGCCAGCAGCTTAGGGACACGCTCGCAGCCCCAGCATTTT
TRBV24-1,TRBJ2-5,TRBD1,.,CATSDFGRGQETQYF,TGTGCCACCAGTGATTTCGGCAGGGGGCAGGAGACCCAGTACTTC
TRBV6-5,TRBJ2-1,TRBD2,.,CASRPSGSRDEQFF,TGTGCCAGCAGACCTAGCGGGAGCAGGGATGAGCAGTTCTTC
TRBV7-9,TRBJ2-7,TRBD1,.,CASSRDRGYEQYF,TGTGCCAGCAGTCGAGACAGGGGCTACGAGCAGTACTTC
TRBV18,TRBJ1-1,TRBD1,.,CASYTQGADTEAFF,TGTGCCAGCTACACACAGGGGGCTGACACTGAAGCTTTCTTT
TRBV19,TRBJ1-2,TRBD1,.,CASSFRTGGVRYGYTF,TGTGCCAGTAGTTTTCGGACAGGGGGCGTTCGGTATGGCTACACCTTC
TRBV29-1,TRBJ2-5,.,.,CSAYGTQETQYF,TGCAGCGCTTACGGGACTCAAGAGACCCAGTACTTC
TRBV27,TRBJ1-1,.,.,CASKPGSNTEAFF,TGTGCCAGCAAGCCAGGGTCGAACACTGAAGCTTTCTTT
TRBV23-1,TRBJ1-2,.,.,CASSQSITGRVGYGYTF,TGCGCCAGCAGTCAATCGATAACAGGACGAGTGGGCTATGGCTACACCTTC
TRBV28,TRBJ1-2,.,.,CASPLRRLRANYGYTF,TGTGCCAGCCCCCTAAGGAGGCTCAGAGCTAACTATGGCTACACCTTC
TRBV6-6,TRBJ2-1,.,.,CASSYLRGNNEQFF,TGTGCCAGCAGTTACTTAAGGGGCAACAATGAGCAGTTCTTC
TRBV19,TRBJ1-3,.,.,CASSIWGSLSGNTIYF,TGTGCCAGTAGTATTTGGGGCTCACTCTCTGGAAACACCATATATTTT
TRBV5-4,TRBJ1-6,.,once,CASRKDSNSPLHF,TGTGCCAGCAGAAAAGACAGTAATTCACCCCTCCACTTT
TRBV4-1,TRBJ1-4,.,.,CASSQVNRENEKLFF,TGCGCCAGCAGCCAAGTCAACAGGGAGAATGAAAAACTGTTTTTT
TRBV5-4,TRBJ2-1,.,.,CASSQGNEQFF,TGTGCCAGCAGTCAGGGCAATGAGCAGTTCTTC
TRBV12-5,TRBJ2-3,TRBD2,.,CASGFSAGGPPDTQYF,TGTGCTAGTGGTTTCTCTGCGGGAGGGCCCCCAGATACGCAGTATTTT
TRBV6-6,TRBJ2-7,TRBD2,.,CASSREPPRTSGAYEQYF,TGTGCCAGCAGTCGCGAACCTCCCCGGACTAGCGGAGCCTACGAGCAGTACTTC
TRBV6-5,TRBJ2-7,.,.,CASSYSFNPHYEQYF,TGTGCCAGCAGTTACTCGTTCAATCCCCATTACGAGCAGTACTTC
TRBV4-2,TRBJ1-2,TRBD1,few,CASSHEDRGRRGYTF,TGTGCCAGCAGCCACGAGGACAGGGGGCGTCGCGGCTACACCTTC